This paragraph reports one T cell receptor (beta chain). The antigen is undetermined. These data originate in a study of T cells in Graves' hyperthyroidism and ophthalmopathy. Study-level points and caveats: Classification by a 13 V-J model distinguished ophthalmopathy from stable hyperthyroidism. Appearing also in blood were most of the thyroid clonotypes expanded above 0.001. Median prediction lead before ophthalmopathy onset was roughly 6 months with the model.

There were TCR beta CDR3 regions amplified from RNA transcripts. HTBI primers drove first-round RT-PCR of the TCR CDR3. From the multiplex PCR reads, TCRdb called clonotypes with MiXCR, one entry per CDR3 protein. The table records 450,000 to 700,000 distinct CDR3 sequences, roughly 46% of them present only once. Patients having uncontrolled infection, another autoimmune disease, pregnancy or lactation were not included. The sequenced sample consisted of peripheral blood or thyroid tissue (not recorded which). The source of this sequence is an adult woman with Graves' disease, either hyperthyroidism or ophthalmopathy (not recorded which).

The CDR3 loop is CAISGDLANGYTF. Written as DNA, the CDR3 is TGTGCCATCAGTGGAGATCTAGCGAATGGCTACACCTTC. The chain joins TRBV10-3 to TRBJ1-2; no firm D call. Germline V gene data show CDR1 as ENHRY and CDR2 as SYGVKD. This CDR3 spans 13 amino acids. Trimming stripped 4 bases from V and 6 bases from J, with 12 bases between.